The sequence of this T cell receptor beta chain was determined in a study of T cells after yellow fever vaccination. This CDR3 has 16 residues. With 4 bases removed from V and 4 bases from J, the gap between germline ends came to 17 bases. Germline V CDR1 and CDR2: LGHNA, YNFKEQ. This clonotype was counted ten times or more. 5'RACE template switching produced TCR cDNA carrying a universal primer site and UMIs. MiXCR, run by TCRdb on the 5' RACE reads, gives a single entry per CDR3 protein. The data hold tens of thousands of distinct CDR3 sequences, with roughly 7% observed a single time. This TCR derives from a man aged 18 to 30 who received the YFV17D yellow fever vaccine. Here the sequenced sample was CD8+ T cells sorted from PBMCs, taken approximately 11 days after the first yellow fever vaccination. This chain connects TRBV4-2 to TRBJ1-3; D is unclear. CDR3 amino acids: CASSREDPFEGNTIYF. Here the CDR3 DNA reads TGTGCCAGCAGCCGAGAGGACCCTTTCGAGGGAAACACCATATATTTT.